This TCR beta chain was sequenced for a study of blood T cell repertoires in COVID-19. Source study methods: Amplification of reference gene primers provided the estimated nucleated cell counts. The assay was immunoSEQ multiplex PCR, and TCRdb's table has in-frame clones only and misses some. For V, J and clone size, that table is used; D and trimming come from the DNA. The sample has around 55,000 clones, almost 90% seen once. The V gene's germline CDR1 is LGHNA and CDR2 YNFKEQ. The CDR3 covers 12 residues. V lost 4 bases to trimming and J lost 4 bases, with 7 bases between them. This sequence was found in a man in his sixties with active COVID-19. Source material: peripheral blood. The chain uses TRBV4-2 and TRBJ1-1; D perhaps matches TRBD1 (5 bases). CDR3: CASSPGGTEAFF. The CDR3 region has the DNA TGTGCCAGCAGCCCCGGGGGCACTGAAGCTTTCTTT.